The next 26 T cell receptor beta chains were all read from a single sample in a study of cytomegalovirus exposure and HLA in healthy donors. The PCR had 60 Vbeta and 13 Jbeta primers. Data came from immunoSEQ multiplex PCR; TCRdb stores just in-frame clones and leaves some out. Counted here are roughly 100,000 clones, 75% to 85% occurring once; the ten biggest clones make up over 9%. Sequencing was performed on PBMCs. The receptor source for this set is a woman under 30 in good health and CMV-seropositive.

The chain uses TRBV7-3 and TRBJ2-7, with 8 nucleotides matching TRBD2. The J segment lost 4 bases and the V segment lost 1 base, leaving 0 bases of the junction unmatched. The CDR3 is 13 residues long. CDR1 is SGHTA and CDR2 is FQGTGA in the germline V gene. The CDR3 DNA follows: TGTGCCAGCAGCTTAATAGCGGGGTACGAGCAGTACTTC. It is translated as CASSLIAGYEQYF.

The gene calls are TRBV5-1 and TRBJ2-1; no reliable D call. The CDR3 extends over 15 amino acids. From germline, CDR1 is SGHRS and CDR2 YFSETQ. V was shortened by 2 bases and J by 5 bases, with 14 bases between the two germline ends. The CDR3 DNA reads as TGCGCCAGCAGCTTTAACTACTTGCAGAACAATGAGCAGTTCTTC. The encoded protein is CASSFNYLQNNEQFF. Full variable domain (rest looked up from reference TRBV5-1 and TRBJ2-1): KAGVTQTPRYLIKTRGQQVTLSCSPISGHRSVSWYQQTPGQGLQFLFEYFSETQRNKGNFPGRFSGRQFSNSRSEMNVSTLELGDSALYLCASSFNYLQNNEQFFGPGTRLTVL.

The gene calls are TRBV5-4 and TRBJ1-1, with no clear D. This CDR3 spans 12 amino acids. CDR1 SGHNT and CDR2 YYREEE come from the germline V gene (reference sequence). Deletions cut 0 bases from V and 6 bases from J, with 6 bases between. Here the CDR3 reads CASSLERAEAFF. DNA for the CDR3: TGTGCCAGCAGCTTGGAGCGGGCTGAAGCTTTCTTT.

The genes are TRBV29-1 and TRBJ2-3; TRBD2 matches 11 bases. Germline values: CDR1 SQVTM, CDR2 ANQGSEA. The J segment lost 6 bases and the V segment lost 7 bases, leaving 9 bases of the junction unmatched. The CDR3 has 14 amino acids. As DNA, the CDR3 is TGCAGCGCCCGAAGGGCTAGCGGGAGGGATACGCAGTATTTT. It translates to CSARRASGRDTQYF.

To note about this clone: In the same sample, other DNA sequences code for this CDR3. This sequence joins TRBV14 and TRBJ1-1, with 7 nucleotides matching TRBD1. V shed 8 bases and J 0 bases; nucleotides not matched to a gene: 18. The CDR3 extends over 18 amino acids. Germline loops: CDR1 SGHDN, CDR2 FVKESK. Here the CDR3 reads CASRASIKQGGLNTEAFF. The CDR3 DNA is TGTGCCAGCCGCGCCTCGATAAAGCAGGGGGGATTGAACACTGAAGCTTTCTTT.

The gene calls are TRBV30 and TRBJ2-5, with D maybe TRBD2 (5 bases). The germline V and J ends were trimmed by 4 bases and 5 bases, with 14 bases remaining between them. Germline values: CDR1 GTSNPN, CDR2 SVGIG (reference sequence). The CDR3 has 13 residues. CDR3 region: CAWNTRGPETQYF. In DNA, the CDR3 is TGTGCCTGGAACACGCGAGGGCCGGAGACCCAGTACTTC.

The rearrangement joins TRBV5-4 to TRBJ2-1, with 13 nucleotides matching TRBD2. Germline lookup yields CDR1 SGHNT and CDR2 YYREEE (reference sequence). The CDR3 consists of 14 residues. The ends lost 4 bases at V and 15 bases at J; junction bases unmatched: 10. The CDR3 DNA follows: TGTGCCAGCAGCAGCCCCGGGACTAGCGGGATTTCGTTCTTC. This sequence encodes CASSSPGTSGISFF.

This chain uses TRBV7-6 with TRBJ2-7; 7 bases match TRBD2. This CDR3 contains 14 residues. Germline values: CDR1 SGHVS, CDR2 FNYEAQ. The V gene end was trimmed by 1 base and the J gene end by 1 base; junction bases not matched to a gene: 1. The CDR3 is CASSLVRESYEQYF. The CDR3 region has the DNA TGTGCCAGCAGCTTAGTGCGGGAGTCCTACGAGCAGTACTTC. Full variable domain (rest looked up from reference TRBV7-6 and TRBJ2-7): GAGVSQSPRYKVTKRGQDVALRCDPISGHVSLYWYRQALGQGPEFLTYFNYEAQQDKSGLPNDRFSAERPEGSISTLTIQRTEQRDSAMYRCASSLVRESYEQYFGPGTRLTVT.

The J gene is TRBJ2-4, the V gene TRBV7-9; 7 nucleotides align to TRBD2. Germline values: CDR1 SEHNR, CDR2 FQNEAQ (reference sequence). The length of the CDR3 is 16 residues. Trimming took 2 bases from V and 2 from J; bases not matched to a gene: 6. In nucleotides, the CDR3 is TGTGCCAGCAGCTTATTTGCGGGAGTAACCAAAAACATTCAGTACTTC. It translates to CASSLFAGVTKNIQYF.

This chain joins TRBV28 and TRBJ2-7; possibly TRBD2 for D (6 bases). The germline CDR1 and CDR2 sequences are MDHEN and SYDVKM. The ends were cut back, 3 bases at V and 4 bases at J, with 13 bases in the middle. The CDR3 sequence is 14 residues long. The CDR3 is CASSFGLASYEQYF. As DNA, the CDR3 is TGTGCCAGCAGTTTTGGGCTAGCGTCTTACGAGCAGTACTTC. The full variable domain, rest sourced from reference TRBV28 and TRBJ2-7, is DVKVTQSSRYLVKRTGEKVFLECVQDMDHENMFWYRQDPGLGLRLIYFSYDVKMKEKGDIPEGYSVSREKKERFSLILESASTNQTSMYLCASSFGLASYEQYFGPGTRLTVT.

The genes are TRBV14 and TRBJ2-3; 10 nucleotides line up with TRBD2. V trimming: 4 bases; J trimming: 0 bases; junction bases outside the gene matches: 10. Germline values: CDR1 SGHDN, CDR2 FVKESK. The CDR3 has 18 amino acids. The CDR3 loop reads CASSPLAGFRASTDTQYF. CDR3 nucleotide sequence: TGTGCCAGCAGCCCACTAGCGGGATTTCGCGCTAGCACAGATACGCAGTATTTT.

The chain couples TRBV6-5 to TRBJ1-5; 7 bases fit TRBD1. Unmatched junction bases numbered 3, after V lost 5 bases and J lost 5 bases. The CDR3 consists of 13 residues. The germline CDR1 and CDR2 sequences are MNHEY and SVGAGI. As DNA, the CDR3 is TGTGCCAGCAGTAGACAGGGCCATCAGCCCCAGCATTTT. This sequence encodes CASSRQGHQPQHF.

CDR3 nucleotides: TGTGCCAGTAGTTCCCAGGGACAGACTTATGGCTACACCTTC. Encoded protein: CASSSQGQTYGYTF. The V call is TRBV19, the J call TRBJ1-2; 7 positions match TRBD1. V shed 5 bases and J 5 bases; nucleotides not matched to a gene: 8. This CDR3 has 14 residues. Germline V lookup: CDR1 LNHDA, CDR2 SQIVND (reference sequence).

The chain employs TRBV5-6 and TRBJ2-1, with D perhaps matching TRBD1 (7 bases). V dropped 1 base and J dropped 1 base, with 21 bases sitting between them. Looked up from germline, CDR1 is SGHDT and CDR2 is YYEEEE. The CDR3 has 19 residues. DNA of the CDR3: TGTGCCAGCAGCTTGCGCCAGGGGGAAGGCGGGAAGTCCTACAATGAGCAGTTCTTC. The encoded protein is CASSLRQGEGGKSYNEQFF.

This clone was picked up one time. The chain carries TRBV10-3 and TRBJ2-7, with TRBD1 as a possible D gene (5 bases). The V gene's germline CDR1 is ENHRY and CDR2 SYGVKD. CDR3 length: 14 residues. The ends were cut back, 4 bases at V and 2 bases at J, with 12 bases in the middle. In DNA, the CDR3 is TGTGCCATCAGTGGTCGGCAGACAGCCTACGAGCAGTACTTC. It is translated as CAISGRQTAYEQYF.

The table lists this clone with a few counts. CDR3 nucleotide sequence: TGTGCCAGCTCACCCTACGGGGGGCGAAGAGATACGCAGTATTTT. Encoded protein: CASSPYGGRRDTQYF. The chain links TRBV18 to TRBJ2-3, with D possibly matching TRBD2 (7 bases). V was cut by 3 bases and J by 5 bases, with 15 bases left in between. The CDR3 has 15 residues. Germline V gene sequence: CDR1 KGHSH, CDR2 LQKENI.

The V call is TRBV5-1, the J call TRBJ1-4; D unclear. From germline, CDR1 is SGHRS and CDR2 YFSETQ. V shed 4 bases and J shed 6 bases, with 13 bases lying between them. The CDR3 contains 14 residues. The chain's CDR3 is CASSPMGGDEKLFF. The CDR3 DNA follows: TGCGCCAGCAGCCCGATGGGCGGGGATGAAAAACTGTTTTTT.

CDR3 amino acids: CASSLLPRGETGNTIYF. CDR3 DNA sequence: TGCGCCAGCAGCCTACTTCCGCGAGGCGAAACCGGGAACACCATATATTTT. The chain employs TRBV4-1 and TRBJ1-3; D unclear. The V gene's germline CDR1 is MGHRA and CDR2 YSYEKL. Trimming removed 4 bases at V and 7 bases at J, with 23 bases between. The CDR3 runs 17 residues.

To note about this clone: Within the sample, other DNA sequences also encode this same CDR3. The chain couples TRBV5-1 to TRBJ2-3; D remains unclear. The germline gives CDR1 SGHRS, CDR2 YFSETQ. This CDR3 is 14 amino acids long. Between the trimmed V and J ends, which lost 2 bases and 2 bases, there was a span of 9 bases. DNA for the CDR3: TGCGCCAGCAGCTTCAAGACATACACAGATACGCAGTATTTT. Protein product: CASSFKTYTDTQYF.

The chain couples TRBV5-4 to TRBJ2-7, with D perhaps matching TRBD2 (6 bases). V was cut by 2 bases and J by 2 bases, with 14 bases left in between. CDR3 length: 15 amino acids. Germline V lookup: CDR1 SGHNT, CDR2 YYREEE (reference sequence). CDR3 sequence: CASSFRLVRTYEQYF. CDR3 nucleotide sequence: TGTGCCAGCAGCTTCCGACTAGTTAGAACCTACGAGCAGTACTTC.

The CDR3 is CASSRDSNNNYGYTF. The CDR3, as DNA: TGTGCCAGCAGCCGGGACAGTAACAATAACTATGGCTACACCTTC. The rearrangement joins TRBV5-6 to TRBJ1-2; 7 bases match TRBD1. After removal of 4 bases from V and 1 base from J, the junction contained 7 bases not matched to a gene. Germline CDR1 reads SGHDT; CDR2 reads YYEEEE. This CDR3 spans 15 amino acids.

This clone has just a few counts. V and J are TRBV28 and TRBJ2-6; D may be TRBD2 (7 bases). The CDR3 consists of 18 residues. Trimming shortened V by 3 bases and J by 0 bases, and 15 bases separated the two germline ends. Germline CDR1 is MDHEN and CDR2 is SYDVKM. The CDR3 region has the DNA TGTGCCAGCAGTTTGGGGGGGCCTAATTACTCTGGGGCCAACGTCCTGACTTTC. Translated, it gives CASSLGGPNYSGANVLTF.

The V gene is TRBV7-6, the J gene TRBJ2-1; D might be TRBD1 (6 bases). Per germline, CDR1 SGHVS and CDR2 FNYEAQ. V shed 1 base and J shed 7 bases, with 11 bases lying between them. The CDR3 is 14 amino acids. CDR3 protein: CASSLVDRPNEQFF. The CDR3 DNA reads as TGTGCCAGCAGCTTAGTAGACAGGCCAAATGAGCAGTTCTTC.

The chain uses TRBV9 and TRBJ2-6; tentatively, D is TRBD1 (5 bases). The CDR3 runs 16 residues. The germline gives CDR1 SGDLS, CDR2 YYNGEE. Trimming took off 4 bases at V and 2 bases at J, with 13 bases between the two ends. The CDR3 spells CASSPTQGAGANVLTF. CDR3 nucleotide sequence: TGTGCCAGCAGCCCGACCCAGGGTGCTGGGGCCAACGTCCTGACTTTC. The entire variable domain, with the rest obtained from reference TRBV9 and TRBJ2-6, is as follows: DSGVTQTPKHLITATGQRVTLRCSPRSGDLSVYWYQQSLDQGLQFLIQYYNGEERAKGNILERFSAQQFPDLHSELNLSSLELGDSALYFCASSPTQGAGANVLTFGAGSRLTVL.

The chain recombines TRBV6-1 with TRBJ2-1; 9 nucleotides match TRBD2. In germline, CDR1 is MNHNS, CDR2 SASEGT. This CDR3 has 14 residues. V trimming: 7 bases; J trimming: 9 bases; junction bases outside the gene matches: 10. As DNA, the CDR3 is TGTGCCAGCACCTCTAAGGCGGGAGGGGTTGAGCAGTTCTTC. Translating gives CASTSKAGGVEQFF.

The chain couples TRBV18 to TRBJ1-5; D not resolved. The CDR3 extends over 14 amino acids. Trimming took 2 bases from V and 3 from J, leaving 8 bases between them. Germline V CDR1 and CDR2: KGHSH, LQKENI. CDR3 residues: CASSPYEDNQPQHF. For the CDR3, the DNA is TGTGCCAGCTCACCATATGAGGACAATCAGCCCCAGCATTTT.